These 27 T cell receptor beta chains share one sample of origin, sequenced in a study of CD4+ T cells in melanoma. Profiling relied on immunoSEQ multiplex PCR, and the TCRdb table lists in-frame clones only, not all of them. This sample has more than 15,000 clones; 70% to 80% occur once, and the top ten carry 10% to 15%. Input material: cells from a culture (not recorded whether cultured in vitro). These receptors were collected from a human donor with melanoma.

Comment on this clone: This same CDR3 is encoded by further DNA sequences in the sample. This rearrangement joins TRBV30 to TRBJ1-5; no definite D call. From germline, CDR1 is GTSNPN and CDR2 SVGIG (reference sequence). V was cut by 0 bases and J by 5 bases, with 8 bases left in between. This CDR3 comprises 13 residues. The CDR3 DNA follows: TGTGCCTGGAGTGTACGTAGAGATCAGCCCCAGCATTTT. Protein: CAWSVRRDQPQHF. Variable domain in full (rest from reference TRBV30 and TRBJ1-5): SQTIHQWPATLVQPVGSPLSLECTVEGTSNPNLYWYRQAAGRGLQLLFYSVGIGQISSEVPQNLSASRPQDRQFILSSKKLLLSDSGFYLCAWSVRRDQPQHFGDGTRLSIL.

This clone was found once. This chain links TRBV27 with TRBJ2-3; 9 nucleotides align to TRBD2. J lost 6 bases, V lost 5 bases, and 6 bases had no gene match. This CDR3 is 14 amino acids long. Germline values: CDR1 MNHEY, CDR2 SMNVEV (reference sequence). For the CDR3, the DNA is TGTGCCAGCAGTCTTAGCGGGGGACGCGATACGCAGTATTTT. Its protein is CASSLSGGRDTQYF.

The J gene is TRBJ1-6, the V gene TRBV7-9; TRBD1 aligns across 7 bases. CDR3 length: 15 residues. Germline CDR1 reads SEHNR; CDR2 reads FQNEAQ (reference sequence). Losses at the gene ends were 5 bases for V and 3 bases for J; bases not matched to a gene: 4. CDR3 protein: CASSQGQSYNSPLHF. CDR3 coding DNA: TGTGCCAGCAGCCAGGGACAGAGCTATAATTCACCCCTCCACTTT. The complete variable domain, with remaining parts taken from reference TRBV7-9 and TRBJ1-6, reads DTGVSQNPRHKITKRGQNVTFRCDPISEHNRLYWYRQTLGQGPEFLTYFQNEAQLEKSRLLSDRFSAERPKGSFSTLEIQRTEQGDSAMYLCASSQGQSYNSPLHFGNGTRLTVT.

The chain joins TRBV7-3 to TRBJ2-1; TRBD2 matches at 7 bases. Germline V gene sequence: CDR1 SGHTA, CDR2 FQGTGA. This CDR3 has 15 residues. V shed 5 bases, J shed 2 bases, and the junction held 6 bases outside the gene matches. The CDR3 bases are TGTGCCAGCAGCCGATCCGGGACTACCTACAATGAGCAGTTCTTC. This codes for CASSRSGTTYNEQFF.

J is TRBJ1-5 and V is TRBV11-3; 8 nucleotides align to TRBD1. The junction had 15 bases not matched to a gene; V was cut back by 4 bases and J by 1 base. Germline V gene lookup returns CDR1 SGHNT and CDR2 YENEEA. The CDR3 spans 19 residues. CDR3 region: CASSSGECHQGASNQPQHF. For the CDR3, the DNA is TGTGCCAGCAGCTCAGGGGAATGTCACCAGGGGGCGAGCAATCAGCCCCAGCATTTT. Full variable domain (outside the CDR3, taken from reference TRBV11-3 and TRBJ1-5): EAGVVQSPRYKIIEKKQPVAFWCNPISGHNTLYWYLQNLGQGPELLIRYENEEAVDDSQLPKDRFSAERLKGVDSTLKIQPAELGDSAVYLCASSSGECHQGASNQPQHFGDGTRLSIL.

This chain joins TRBV6-6 and TRBJ2-7; D may be TRBD2 (7 bases). V was trimmed by 6 bases and J by 7 bases, leaving 25 bases between them. The CDR3 contains 16 residues. CDR1 is MNHNY and CDR2 is SVGAGI in the germline V gene (reference sequence). DNA of the CDR3: TGTGCCAGCAGCATCCCGACGAGGGGGGGTAAACCGGAGCAGTACTTC. This gives the protein CASSIPTRGGKPEQYF.

The CDR3 sequence: CASSGPGTGENTIYF. CDR3 sequence (DNA): TGTGCCAGCAGTGGGCCGGGGACAGGAGAAAACACCATATATTTT. V usage is TRBV2 and J usage is TRBJ1-3; 8 bases match TRBD1. V shed 4 bases, J shed 6 bases, and the junction held 8 bases outside the gene matches. The CDR3 length is 15 residues. The germline V gene has CDR1 SNHLY and CDR2 FYNNEI.

As DNA, the CDR3 is TGTGCCAGCAGCCTCACTAGCGGAACAGATACGCAGTATTTT. This codes for CASSLTSGTDTQYF. This rearrangement joins TRBV27 to TRBJ2-3; 8 bases fit TRBD2. The ends lost 6 bases at V and 3 bases at J; junction bases unmatched: 5. The CDR3 runs to 14 residues. CDR1 MNHEY and CDR2 SMNVEV come from the germline V gene (reference sequence).

This clone was recorded a few times. J is TRBJ2-7 and V is TRBV30; TRBD1 is a possible D gene (6 bases). This CDR3 region has 14 residues. The V and J ends lost 2 bases and 4 bases respectively, with 15 bases between them. Germline CDR1 is GTSNPN and CDR2 is SVGIG (reference sequence). CDR3 residues: CAWSRLGARYEQYF. Written as DNA, the CDR3 is TGTGCCTGGAGTCGGCTGGGGGCCCGGTACGAGCAGTACTTC. Variable domain in full (rest from reference TRBV30 and TRBJ2-7): SQTIHQWPATLVQPVGSPLSLECTVEGTSNPNLYWYRQAAGRGLQLLFYSVGIGQISSEVPQNLSASRPQDRQFILSSKKLLLSDSGFYLCAWSRLGARYEQYFGPGTRLTVT.

This chain connects TRBV29-1 to TRBJ2-2; no firm D call. The CDR3 length is 14 residues. The germline V gene encodes CDR1 SQVTM and CDR2 ANQGSEA. Deletions cut 4 bases from V and 1 base from J, with 10 bases between. The CDR3 loop is CSVVPQLNTGELFF. DNA for the CDR3: TGCAGCGTTGTCCCCCAGCTGAACACCGGGGAGCTGTTTTTT.

This clone showed up just a few times. The CDR3 DNA reads as TGCGCCAGCAGCCTGGGAGGTTTTGGCTACACCTTC. Protein: CASSLGGFGYTF. The gene calls are TRBV5-1 and TRBJ1-2; D gene uncertain. Germline CDR1 reads SGHRS; CDR2 reads YFSETQ. V lost 4 bases and J lost 7, with 11 bases in between. This CDR3 is built from 12 residues.

The sample holds a few counts of this clone. The rearrangement links TRBV9 to TRBJ2-1; 9 positions agree with TRBD1. The CDR3 spans 16 residues. V was pared by 4 bases and J by 7 bases, with 12 bases of the junction left unmatched. Germline CDR1 is SGDLS and CDR2 is YYNGEE. The chain's CDR3 is CASSPRLRDRANEQFF. The CDR3 DNA reads TGTGCCAGCAGCCCACGCCTCCGGGACAGGGCAAATGAGCAGTTCTTC.

The genes are TRBV18 and TRBJ2-1; 9 nucleotides align to TRBD1. J gave up 3 bases and V 3 bases, and 6 bases lay outside the gene matches. CDR1 is KGHSH, CDR2 LQKENI, per germline. This CDR3 has 16 residues. CDR3 DNA: TGTGCCAGCTCACCCCCGGGACAGGGAATCTACAATGAGCAGTTCTTC. Its translation: CASSPPGQGIYNEQFF.

The chain uses TRBV7-8 and TRBJ2-1; D ambiguous. CDR3 length equals 13 residues. Trimming took 5 bases from V and 4 from J, leaving 9 bases between them. In germline, CDR1 is SGHVS, CDR2 FQNEAQ. The CDR3 here is CASSPRQYNEQFF. CDR3 sequence (DNA): TGTGCCAGCAGCCCCCGACAATACAATGAGCAGTTCTTC. Supplemented by reference TRBV7-8 and TRBJ2-1, the full variable domain reads GAGVSQSPRYKVAKRGQDVALRCDPISGHVSLFWYQQALGQGPEFLTYFQNEAQLDKSGLPSDRFFAERPEGSVSTLKIQRTQQEDSAVYLCASSPRQYNEQFFGPGTRLTVL.

This chain's CDR3 is CASSSYITTKSSTF. In DNA form, the CDR3 reads TGTGCCAGCAGCTCGTACATTACCACGAAATCATCCACCTTC. This chain links TRBV7-3 with TRBJ1-2; D remains ambiguous. The CDR3 runs to 14 residues. V was pared by 4 bases and J by 13 bases, with 22 bases between. The germline CDR1 and CDR2 sequences are SGHTA and FQGTGA.

This clone was observed a few times. The chain recombines TRBV6-1 with TRBJ1-2; D is unresolved. V lost 4 bases and J 3 bases, leaving 12 bases between the germline ends. Per germline, CDR1 MNHNS and CDR2 SASEGT. CDR3 length: 14 amino acids. CDR3 nucleotide sequence: TGTGCCAGCAGTGGACGGAACCTACACTATGGCTACACCTTC. Translation gives CASSGRNLHYGYTF.

This clone is medium-sized within its sample. V and J are TRBV6-1 and TRBJ1-2, with D maybe TRBD1 (6 bases). The V gene lost 2 bases and the J gene lost 8 bases, with 21 bases spanning the gap. Germline V gives CDR1 MNHNS, CDR2 SASEGT. CDR3 length: 16 residues. CDR3 nucleotides: TGTGCCAGCAGTGAATCGCGGACAGCTCTCAGGGGCGGCTACACCTTC. It translates to CASSESRTALRGGYTF.

The chain employs TRBV11-2 and TRBJ1-2; 9 nucleotides agree with TRBD1. The germline CDR1 and CDR2 sequences are SGHAT and FQNNGV. Trimming took 1 base from V and 8 from J; bases not matched to a gene: 2. This CDR3 spans 13 amino acids. Here the CDR3 DNA reads TGTGCCAGCAGCTTAGGGACAGGGGAGGGCTACACCTTC. Protein product: CASSLGTGEGYTF. The full variable domain, its missing parts supplied by reference TRBV11-2 and TRBJ1-2, is EAGVAQSPRYKIIEKRQSVAFWCNPISGHATLYWYQQILGQGPKLLIQFQNNGVVDDSQLPKDRFSAERLKGVDSTLKIQPAKLEDSAVYLCASSLGTGEGYTFGSGTRLTVV.

In this sample, this clone turned up a few times. The chain carries TRBV2 and TRBJ2-7; TRBD1 agrees at 9 bases. The CDR3 covers 14 residues. CDR1 and CDR2 (germline): SNHLY, FYNNEI. V shed 7 bases and J 3 bases; nucleotides not matched to a gene: 7. CDR3 residues: CASKTGGVSYEQYF. CDR3 DNA sequence: TGTGCCAGCAAGACAGGGGGAGTTAGCTACGAGCAGTACTTC.

The sample holds one count of this clone. This rearrangement joins TRBV6-6 to TRBJ1-2, with D unresolved. The CDR3 is 14 amino acids. Germline assignment: CDR1 MNHNY and CDR2 SVGAGI (reference sequence). V lost 6 bases and J lost 1, with 12 bases in between. The CDR3 sequence is CASRAPGDNYGYTF. The CDR3 DNA follows: TGTGCCAGCAGGGCGCCTGGGGATAACTATGGCTACACCTTC.

This chain connects TRBV6-5 to TRBJ1-2, with D hard to call. The CDR3 consists of 15 residues. Trimming left V 0 bases short and J 1 base short, with 9 bases between. Per germline, CDR1 MNHEY and CDR2 SVGAGI. CDR3 region: CASSYSSRNNYGYTF. The CDR3 DNA is TGTGCCAGCAGTTACTCGAGTAGAAATAACTATGGCTACACCTTC.

A single count supports this clone. The chain couples TRBV6-1 to TRBJ2-7; possibly TRBD1 for D (6 bases). Trimming cost V 8 bases and J 5 bases, with 16 bases left between them. The CDR3 has 13 residues. Germline-derived CDR1 and CDR2 are MNHNS and SASEGT. The CDR3 loop is CASLRTDLDEQYF. Written as DNA, the CDR3 is TGTGCCAGCCTTAGGACAGATTTAGACGAGCAGTACTTC.

About this clone itself: The junction does not match germline at one end; this may be a read error. This sequence joins TRBV2 and TRBJ1-2; a possible D gene is TRBD1 (5 bases). The length of the CDR3 is 13 residues. Germline V gene data show CDR1 as SNHLY and CDR2 as FYNNEI. CDR3 nucleotides: TGTGCCAGCAGCGAAGGCAGGGCCTATGGCTACACCTTC. It specifies CASSEGRAYGYTF.

V and J are TRBV9 and TRBJ1-4; D call uncertain. CDR3 length equals 14 residues. From germline, CDR1 is SGDLS and CDR2 YYNGEE. V was pared by 2 bases and J by 5 bases, with 10 bases between. As DNA, the CDR3 is TGTGCCAGCAGCGTCGGGATGATGAATGAAAAACTGTTTTTT. Protein product: CASSVGMMNEKLFF.

V usage is TRBV11-2 and J usage is TRBJ2-3; 7 bases map to TRBD2. This CDR3 spans 15 amino acids. The V gene end was trimmed by 3 bases and the J gene end by 7 bases; junction bases not matched to a gene: 10. The germline CDR1 and CDR2 sequences are SGHAT and FQNNGV. The DNA for the CDR3 is TGTGCCAGCAGCTTTTCAGCGGGGAAATCGTATACGCAGTATTTT. Its protein is CASSFSAGKSYTQYF.

This sequence joins TRBV9 and TRBJ2-3, with D perhaps matching TRBD1 or TRBD2 (5 bases each). The germline CDR1 and CDR2 sequences are SGDLS and YYNGEE. V shed 3 bases and J shed 5 bases, with 22 bases lying between them. This CDR3 has 17 amino acids. In nucleotides, the CDR3 is TGTGCCAGCAGCGCCAGCTGGGGGTCCACCACCCGAGATACGCAGTATTTT. This gives the protein CASSASWGSTTRDTQYF. The complete variable domain, with remaining parts taken from reference TRBV9 and TRBJ2-3, reads DSGVTQTPKHLITATGQRVTLRCSPRSGDLSVYWYQQSLDQGLQFLIQYYNGEERAKGNILERFSAQQFPDLHSELNLSSLELGDSALYFCASSASWGSTTRDTQYFGPGTRLTVL.

The chain has TRBV29-1 and TRBJ1-1; D perhaps matches TRBD1 (5 bases). This CDR3 has 16 amino acids. The V and J ends lost 7 bases and 3 bases respectively, with 24 bases between them. Germline V gene lookup returns CDR1 SQVTM and CDR2 ANQGSEA. CDR3 protein: CSGNRAEGYGDTEAFF. The CDR3 DNA sequence: TGCAGCGGGAACCGGGCCGAGGGGTATGGGGACACTGAAGCTTTCTTT.